The 5 T cell receptor beta chains presented below share a single source sample, sequenced in a study of blood T cell repertoires in COVID-19. Using immunoSEQ multiplex PCR, the repertoire was profiled, and TCRdb retains in-frame clones only, with some absent. Of a few hundred thousand clones in the sample, about 92% were seen once. The sequencing sample was made of PBMCs or T cells enriched from blood (not recorded which). The receptors shown here come from a woman in her 30s who had recovered from COVID-19.

The rearrangement joins TRBV11-3 to TRBJ2-7; 11 positions match TRBD1. The CDR3 contains 17 residues. Germline V CDR1 and CDR2: SGHNT, YENEEA. V was clipped by 0 bases and J by 6 bases; unmatched bases: 10. The CDR3 coding sequence is TGTGCCAGCAGCTTAGACGGTTACGGGACAGGGGGTGTCGAGCAGTACTTC. This gives the protein CASSLDGYGTGGVEQYF.

The chain uses TRBV24-1 and TRBJ2-1; a possible D gene is TRBD2 (5 bases). This CDR3 has 14 amino acids. The V gene's germline CDR1 is KGHDR and CDR2 SFDVKD. Deletions cut 8 bases from V and 6 bases from J, with 16 bases between. CDR3 coding DNA: TGTGCCACCACGCCCGCGGGTAGTCCCAATGAGCAGTTCTTC. It is translated as CATTPAGSPNEQFF.

A single count supports this clone. This chain joins TRBV3-1 (or the pseudogene TRBV3-2) and TRBJ2-7; a weak D match, TRBD2 (5 bases). Per the germline V gene, CDR1 is LGHDT and CDR2 is YNNKEL (reference sequence). Trimming stripped 4 bases from V and 5 bases from J, with 18 bases between. CDR3 length: 15 residues. The CDR3 protein is CASSPALALLDEQYF. The CDR3 region has the DNA TGTGCCAGCAGCCCTGCCCTAGCTCTTCTCGACGAGCAGTACTTC.

The gene calls are TRBV28 and TRBJ1-5, with 11 nucleotides matching TRBD1. Germline assignment: CDR1 MDHEN and CDR2 SYDVKM. Unmatched junction bases numbered 7, after V lost 6 bases and J lost 3 bases. The CDR3 totals 16 residues. CDR3 residues: CASSLGTGGINQPQHF. As DNA, the CDR3 is TGTGCCAGCAGCCTCGGGACAGGGGGAATCAATCAGCCCCAGCATTTT. The full variable domain, rest sourced from reference TRBV28 and TRBJ1-5, is DVKVTQSSRYLVKRTGEKVFLECVQDMDHENMFWYRQDPGLGLRLIYFSYDVKMKEKGDIPEGYSVSREKKERFSLILESASTNQTSMYLCASSLGTGGINQPQHFGDGTRLSIL.

This clone was seen just once. The chain combines TRBV27 with TRBJ1-2, with TRBD1 matching over 11 bases. Germline V gene data show CDR1 as MNHEY and CDR2 as SMNVEV (reference sequence). With V trimmed by 4 bases and J by 6 bases, 4 bases remained unmatched. The CDR3 length is 14 residues. CDR3 protein: CASSSGQGADGYTF. The CDR3 nucleotides are TGTGCCAGCAGTTCCGGACAGGGGGCGGATGGCTACACCTTC.